Listed here are 14 T cell receptor beta chains from one sample, sequenced in a study of patients and donors after allogeneic stem cell transplantation. TCRdb processed the RT-PCR reads anew with MiXCR; each CDR3 protein has one entry. The repertoire holds 390,000 or so distinct CDR3 sequences, with 16% as singletons. Sequenced sample: blood, either unsorted or a sorted T cell fraction (not recorded which). All receptors derive from a human donor who was either an allogeneic HSCT recipient or a stem cell or donor lymphocyte infusion donor (not recorded which). It is not recorded whose cells these are; they may come from a transplant donor.

V is TRBV5-1 and J is TRBJ2-5; D is unresolved. Per the germline V gene, CDR1 is SGHRS and CDR2 is YFSETQ. The CDR3 is 15 amino acids. Trimming left V 5 bases short and J 0 bases short, with 14 bases between. Written as DNA, the CDR3 is TGCGCCAGCAGAGCAGGACCTAGGCACCAAGAGACCCAGTACTTC. Translated: CASRAGPRHQETQYF.

There are many counts of this clonotype. The chain couples TRBV20-1 to TRBJ1-2, with unresolved D. Looked up from germline, CDR1 is DFQATT and CDR2 is SNEGSKA (reference sequence). The CDR3 has 10 residues. V lost 7 bases to trimming and J lost 8 bases, with 11 bases between them. The CDR3 sequence is CSVLGLGYTF. The DNA of the CDR3 is TGCAGTGTTTTAGGGTTGGGCTACACCTTC.

This clonotype has only a few counts. DNA of the CDR3: TGTGCCAGCAGTCTGGCGGGGGCCCGGCCGACCCAGTACTTC. It specifies CASSLAGARPTQYF. This chain joins TRBV6-2 or TRBV6-3 and TRBJ2-5; TRBD2 might be the D (7 bases). V dropped 5 bases and J dropped 7 bases, with 17 bases sitting between them. The CDR3 loop spans 14 amino acids. Germline CDR1 is MNHEY and CDR2 is SVGEGT.

The rearrangement links TRBV6-5 to TRBJ1-5, with D hard to call. CDR3 length: 15 residues. The V end was cut by 0 bases, the J end by 7 bases, with 13 bases between. CDR1 is MNHEY, CDR2 SVGAGI, per germline. The CDR3 region is CASSYSSDLGQPQHF. CDR3 in DNA: TGTGCCAGCAGTTACTCGAGTGATCTGGGGCAGCCCCAGCATTTT.

Only a few counts were recorded for this clonotype. J is TRBJ2-1 and V is TRBV5-1; TRBD1 is a possible D gene (5 bases). The CDR3 is made up of 15 amino acids. Between the trimmed V and J ends, which lost 3 bases and 4 bases, there was a span of 14 bases. Germline CDR1 and CDR2: SGHRS and YFSETQ. This CDR3 is CASSSSTARYNEQFF. The CDR3 bases are TGCGCCAGCAGCTCGTCGACAGCTAGGTACAATGAGCAGTTCTTC.

V gene TRBV29-1 combines with J gene TRBJ2-7, with 7 positions matching TRBD1. J was trimmed by 0 bases and V by 6 bases; bases with no gene match: 5. The CDR3 extends over 13 amino acids. In germline, CDR1 is SQVTM, CDR2 ANQGSEA. CDR3 residues: CSVWGQYSYEQYF. Written as DNA, the CDR3 is TGCAGCGTCTGGGGACAGTACTCCTACGAGCAGTACTTC.

This clonotype was detected once. V gene TRBV7-9 combines with J gene TRBJ2-1, with D perhaps assigned TRBD1 or TRBD2 (6 bases each). Trimming stripped 2 bases from V and 5 bases from J, with 13 bases between. The CDR3 sequence is 15 residues long. CDR1 and CDR2 (germline): SEHNR, FQNEAQ (reference sequence). The CDR3 DNA follows: TGTGCCAGCAGCTTACGGGGGCCCATTAACAATGAGCAGTTCTTC. Translating it yields CASSLRGPINNEQFF.

This clonotype was counted at least ten times. This chain connects TRBV4-3 to TRBJ2-5; D gene ambiguous. This CDR3 has 13 residues. Germline assignment: CDR1 LGHNA and CDR2 YSLEER. V was cut by 0 bases and J by 5 bases, with 7 bases left in between. The CDR3 here is CASSQEVLETQYF. CDR3 bases: TGCGCCAGCAGCCAAGAAGTATTGGAGACCCAGTACTTC.

Comments on this clonotype: One junction end does not reproduce the germline sequence, and a read error may be involved. V and J are TRBV5-1 and TRBJ2-7; TRBD1 matches 12 bases. CDR1 and CDR2 (germline): SGHRS, YFSETQ. The CDR3 runs 14 residues. The CDR3 sequence: CASSSGTGGGELYF. The CDR3 DNA is TGCGCCAGCAGCAGCGGGACAGGGGGCGGCGAGCTGTACTTC.

The chain's CDR3 is CASSKQVARDYEQYF. In DNA form, the CDR3 reads TGTGCCAGCAGCAAACAGGTTGCCAGGGACTACGAGCAGTACTTC. The rearrangement uses TRBV12-3 or TRBV12-4 and TRBJ2-7, with D possibly matching TRBD1 (5 bases). Trimming removed 6 bases from V and 3 bases from J, with 18 bases in between. CDR3 length: 15 residues.

This clonotype was detected ten times or more. The chain combines TRBV4-2 with TRBJ2-5; TRBD2 agrees at 12 bases. V gave up 6 bases and J gave up 2 bases; unmatched junction bases: 13. This CDR3 is built from 18 residues. Per germline, CDR1 LGHNA and CDR2 YNFKEQ. CDR3 in DNA: TGTGCCAGCAGTCCACGAGGGAGACTAGCGGGGGTACAAGAGACCCAGTACTTC. Translated: CASSPRGRLAGVQETQYF.

The chain is built from TRBV6-5 and TRBJ2-2, with D tentatively TRBD1 (6 bases). The CDR3 extends over 15 amino acids. Germline V gene lookup returns CDR1 MNHEY and CDR2 SVGAGI. Trimming left V 0 bases short and J 4 bases short, with 9 bases between. As DNA, the CDR3 is TGTGCCAGCAGTTACTCAGTAGGGGGCACCGGGGAGCTGTTTTTT. It is translated as CASSYSVGGTGELFF.

The chain carries TRBV5-1 and TRBJ2-3; 8 nucleotides agree with TRBD2. CDR3 length: 13 amino acids. J lost 10 bases, V lost 5 bases, and 9 bases had no gene match. In germline, CDR1 is SGHRS, CDR2 YFSETQ. The CDR3, as DNA: TGCGCCAGCAGTACTAGCGGACCGGGGGCGCAGTATTTT. Translated: CASSTSGPGAQYF.

The table lists this clonotype with a few counts. DNA of the CDR3: TGTGCCAGCAGCTCTTCCTGGACACCAAACACTGAAGCTTTCTTT. It specifies CASSSSWTPNTEAFF. V gene TRBV11-2 combines with J gene TRBJ1-1; the D gene is possibly TRBD1 (5 bases). CDR1 and CDR2 from the germline V gene are SGHAT and FQNNGV. With 4 bases removed from V and 2 bases from J, the gap between germline ends came to 14 bases. The CDR3 runs to 15 residues.